This entry lists 8 T cell receptor beta chains sequenced from one sample in a study of blood T cells in healthy people across ages. A J-beta primer mix and a sample-barcoded 5' primer were used in a second PCR of about 7 to 12 cycles. TCRdb passed the 5' RACE reads through MiXCR, listing each CDR3 protein once. The table includes some 640,000 distinct CDR3 sequences, about 52% detected once. The sample consisted of blood. All receptors derive from a woman aged 55-70 years in good health.

This rearrangement joins TRBV5-1 to TRBJ1-1; D might be TRBD1 (6 bases). V lost 3 bases and J 7 bases, leaving 13 bases between the germline ends. CDR3 length equals 13 residues. The germline V gene encodes CDR1 SGHRS and CDR2 YFSETQ. The DNA for the CDR3 is TGCGCCAGCAGCTCACAGGGAAGTGATGAAGCTTTCTTT. It yields the protein CASSSQGSDEAFF.

This clonotype appeared once. The chain couples TRBV20-1 to TRBJ2-7; 8 nucleotides align to TRBD2. CDR1 is DFQATT and CDR2 is SNEGSKA in the germline V gene (reference sequence). With 3 bases clipped from V and 2 bases from J, the junction kept 6 bases outside the gene matches. The CDR3 covers 14 residues. The CDR3 loop reads CSASRLAQPYEQYF. In DNA form, the CDR3 reads TGCAGTGCTAGTCGACTAGCGCAACCCTACGAGCAGTACTTC.

CDR3 protein: CASSIGPGQTSHEQYF. CDR3 coding DNA: TGTGCCAGTAGTATAGGGCCGGGACAGACTTCCCACGAGCAGTACTTC. The chain uses TRBV19 and TRBJ2-7, with 7 bases that match TRBD1. Germline V lookup: CDR1 LNHDA, CDR2 SQIVND (reference sequence). The CDR3 is 16 residues long. V was pared by 1 base and J by 5 bases, with 11 bases of the junction left unmatched.

The chain employs TRBV6-2 or TRBV6-3 and TRBJ2-3; 10 bases fit TRBD1. This CDR3 comprises 15 residues. CDR1 MNHEY and CDR2 SVGEGT come from the germline V gene. The V gene end was trimmed by 5 bases and the J gene end by 5 bases; junction bases not matched to a gene: 7. The CDR3 DNA sequence: TGTGCCAGCAGTGACCCAGGGGACAGGGGAGATACGCAGTATTTT. Translated: CASSDPGDRGDTQYF.

This chain connects TRBV6-2 or TRBV6-3 to TRBJ2-7; 10 positions agree with TRBD1. The CDR3 is 18 residues long. After removal of 4 bases from V and 0 bases from J, the junction contained 12 bases not matched to a gene. Germline CDR1 reads MNHEY; CDR2 reads SVGEGT. The CDR3: CASSLPTGTGENSYEQYF. In DNA form, the CDR3 reads TGTGCCAGCAGTTTGCCTACCGGGACAGGGGAGAACTCCTACGAGCAGTACTTC.

V gene TRBV5-1 combines with J gene TRBJ2-3, with 9 bases that match TRBD2. There are 12 residues in the CDR3. Germline values: CDR1 SGHRS, CDR2 YFSETQ. V was pared by 3 bases and J by 9 bases, with 2 bases of the junction left unmatched. The DNA of the CDR3 is TGCGCCAGCAGCTCCGGGACTAGCACGCAGTATTTT. Its translation: CASSSGTSTQYF.

This clonotype was seen only a few times. V gene TRBV25-1 combines with J gene TRBJ2-1; no clear D. The CDR3 is made up of 13 amino acids. V was trimmed by 3 bases and J by 5 bases, leaving 8 bases between them. Germline CDR1 MGHDK, CDR2 SYGVNS. CDR3 sequence: CASSEVYHNEQFF. In nucleotides, the CDR3 is TGTGCCAGCAGTGAGGTGTATCACAATGAGCAGTTCTTC. Using reference TRBV25-1 and TRBJ2-1 for the parts outside the CDR3, the full variable domain is EADIYQTPRYLVIGTGKKITLECSQTMGHDKMYWYQQDPGMELHLIHYSYGVNSTEKGDLSSESTVSRIRTEHFPLTLESARPSHTSQYLCASSEVYHNEQFFGPGTRLTVL.

The chain couples TRBV19 to TRBJ1-1; D gene unclear. CDR3 size: 14 residues. V lost 0 bases and J 2 bases, leaving 7 bases between the germline ends. CDR1 LNHDA and CDR2 SQIVND come from the germline V gene (reference sequence). CDR3: CASSIDRLNTEAFF. The DNA for the CDR3 is TGTGCCAGTAGTATAGATCGTCTTAACACTGAAGCTTTCTTT. Complete variable domain (other parts from reference TRBV19 and TRBJ1-1): DGGITQSPKYLFRKEGQNVTLSCEQNLNHDAMYWYRQDPGQGLRLIYYSQIVNDFQKGDIAEGYSVSREKKESFPLTVTSAQKNPTAFYLCASSIDRLNTEAFFGQGTRLTVV.